The sequence of this T cell receptor beta chain was determined in a study of blood T cell repertoires in COVID-19 (dated by TCRdb to 2018 to 2021). Notes on the research overall: The collaborator samples originated in the United States, Italy and Spain and spanned the acute and convalescent phases of COVID-19. The material from the prospective study consisted of cDNA or gDNA derived from T cells, B-cell-depleted T cells, or PBMCs. Subjects who had been exposed to COVID-19, were actively infected with it, or had recovered from it provided the deeply sampled blood TCRbeta repertoires that made up the dataset. The repertoires were released in a freely available public database meant as a resource for research on the immune response to SARS-CoV-2. The samples were drawn from two sources: the first 160 participants of the ongoing ImmuneRACE study, and 1,000 to 1,500 subjects contributed by 6 global collaborators. The sample metadata nearly always contained a de-identified subject ID, COVID-19 status, age in years and sex. Where HLA class I and class II types were available, the types were taken from metadata supplied by the sample provider, not from assay-based typing.

TCRbeta CDR3 regions were amplified from genomic DNA by means of the immunoSEQ Assay, a bias-controlled multiplex PCR. In the authors' own workflow: Nucleated cell counts per sample were estimated from amplification of reference gene primers within the assay. To quantify the absolute abundance of each unique TCRbeta CDR3 rearrangement, sequence reads were collapsed and filtered. Productive Simpson clonality was computed per sample as the square root of Simpson's diversity index over productive rearrangements. In TCRdb, the immuneACCESS table is reduced to in-frame sequences with V and J assigned. These tables do not hold every clone; where another copy was compared, an unresolved V gene accounts for under half, and the others remain unexplained. V and J calls and clone size are those listed in that table; D and trimming were worked out from the DNA. Present in this sample are 60,000 to 75,000 clones, around 90% of which were seen just once. The top ten constitute around a fifth of the sample.

On this clone itself: The specificity of this receptor is unknown. No quality values exist for individual bases; no much larger clone is one base distant.

The junction shows trimming of 5 bases on V and 0 bases on J, plus 17 bases between the germline ends. The CDR3 spans 16 residues, from the cysteine through the phenylalanine. The CDR3 DNA has 48 bases and is translated from base 1. The germline V gene (reference sequence) gives CDR1 as SGHKS and CDR2 as YYEKEE. Whole blood was collected in K2EDTA tubes by collaborating institutions according to the institutions' own protocols. For TCRbeta analysis, collaborators shipped samples in one of three forms: frozen whole blood, isolated PBMCs, or DNA extracted from either of those sample types. Study-wide findings and limitations: The quantity of clinical and demographic metadata differed by source and by participant and was supplied without curation.

The receptor was isolated from an elderly woman with acute or convalescent COVID-19. The chain was built from TRBV5-5 and TRBJ1-2; the D gene remains uncertain. The sequenced sample was peripheral blood. The nucleotide sequence is given as TGTGCCAGCAGTTTAACCCGTCCGGGAGCTAACTATGGCTACACCTTC. This sequence encodes CASSLTRPGANYGYTF.